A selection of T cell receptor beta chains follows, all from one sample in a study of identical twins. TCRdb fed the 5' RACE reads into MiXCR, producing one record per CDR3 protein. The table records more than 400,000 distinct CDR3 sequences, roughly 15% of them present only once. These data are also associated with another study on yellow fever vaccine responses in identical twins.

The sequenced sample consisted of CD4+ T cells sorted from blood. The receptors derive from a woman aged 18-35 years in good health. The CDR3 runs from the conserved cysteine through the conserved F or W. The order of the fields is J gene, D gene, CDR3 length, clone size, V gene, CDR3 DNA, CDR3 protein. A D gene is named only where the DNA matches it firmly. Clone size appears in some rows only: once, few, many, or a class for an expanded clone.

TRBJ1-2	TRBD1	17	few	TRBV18	TGTGCCAGCTCACCAATGTCGGACAGGGGTGGATACTATGGCTACACCTTC	CASSPMSDRGGYYGYTF
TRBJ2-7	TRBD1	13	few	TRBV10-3	TGTGCCATTAAGGACAGGGTTACGTACGAGCAGTACTTC	CAIKDRVTYEQYF
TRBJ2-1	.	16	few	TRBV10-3	TGTGCCACCCTGCCATCAGACGGGACTGGCCTCAATGAGCAGTTCTTC	CATLPSDGTGLNEQFF
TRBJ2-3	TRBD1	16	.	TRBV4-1	TGCGCCAGCAGCCCACAGGGCAGGGGGCGGGAAGATACGCAGTATTTT	CASSPQGRGREDTQYF
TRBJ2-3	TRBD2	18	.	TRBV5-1	TGCGCCAGCAGCTTGGGTGCTAGCGGGAGGTTTGGCACAGATACGCAGTATTTT	CASSLGASGRFGTDTQYF
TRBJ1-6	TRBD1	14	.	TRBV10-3	TGTGCCATCAGTCCGACAGGGGCCGATACACCCCTCCACTTT	CAISPTGADTPLHF
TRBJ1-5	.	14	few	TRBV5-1	TGCGCCAGCAGCCCCGCGGGGCCCGATCAGCCCCAGCATTTT	CASSPAGPDQPQHF
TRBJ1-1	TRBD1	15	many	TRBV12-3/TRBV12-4	TGTGCCAGCAGCTCGACCAAGACAGGGTCGGAAGAAGCTTTCTTT	CASSSTKTGSEEAFF
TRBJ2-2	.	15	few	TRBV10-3	TGTGCCATCAAAACACCGGGACAGAACACCGGGGAGCTGTTTTTT	CAIKTPGQNTGELFF
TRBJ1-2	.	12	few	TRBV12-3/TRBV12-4	TGTGCCAGCAGTACTTACGCGTCTGGCTACACCTTC	CASSTYASGYTF
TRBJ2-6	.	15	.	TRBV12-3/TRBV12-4	TGTGCCAGCAGCCCTGTAGTCTCTGGGGCCAACGTCCTGACTTTC	CASSPVVSGANVLTF
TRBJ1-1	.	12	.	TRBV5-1	TGCGCCAGCAGGACCGCGAACACTGAAGCTTTCTTT	CASRTANTEAFF
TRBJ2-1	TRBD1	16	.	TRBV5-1	TGCGCCAGCAGCGACGACAGGGGATCGGTGTACAATGAGCAGTTCTTC	CASSDDRGSVYNEQFF
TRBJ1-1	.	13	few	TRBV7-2	TGTGCCAGCAGATATATGCCCACCCTTGAAGCTTTCTTT	CASRYMPTLEAFF
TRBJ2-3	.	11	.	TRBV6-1	TGTGCCAGCAGTAATCTAGATACGCAGTATTTT	CASSNLDTQYF
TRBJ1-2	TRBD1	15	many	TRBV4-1	TGCGCCAGCAGCCAAGATCTCTGGACAGGGAAGGGCTACACCTTC	CASSQDLWTGKGYTF
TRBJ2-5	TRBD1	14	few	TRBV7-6	TGTGCCAGCGGACCGGGACAGGGGGCCGGGACCCAGTACTTC	CASGPGQGAGTQYF
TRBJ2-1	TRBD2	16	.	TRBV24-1	TGTGCCACCCCCCGGACTAGCCGAAGCTCCTACAATGAGCAGTTCTTC	CATPRTSRSSYNEQFF
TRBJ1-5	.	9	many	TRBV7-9	TGTGCCAGCAAACAGCCCCAGCATTTT	CASKQPQHF
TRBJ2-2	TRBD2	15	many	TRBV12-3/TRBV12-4	TGTGCCAGCAGTCCTAGCGGGTCGAACACCGGGGAGCTGTTTTTT	CASSPSGSNTGELFF
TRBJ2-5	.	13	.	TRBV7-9	TGTGCCAGCAGCCCCGGACAGTGGGAGACCCAGTACTTC	CASSPGQWETQYF
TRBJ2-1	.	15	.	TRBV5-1	TGCGCCAGCAGCTTGGGCGGGGTCTATACCAATGAGCAGTTCTTC	CASSLGGVYTNEQFF
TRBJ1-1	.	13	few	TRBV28	TGTGCCAGCAGTTTAGGAGCGCCCCGGTCGGTTTTCTTT	CASSLGAPRSVFF
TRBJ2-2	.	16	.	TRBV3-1	TGTGCCAGCAGCCCCCCGGGGAAGGGGAACACCGGGGAGCTGTTTTTT	CASSPPGKGNTGELFF
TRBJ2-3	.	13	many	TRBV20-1	TGCAGTGCTAGAGATTGGGGGCAAGATACGCAGTATTTT	CSARDWGQDTQYF
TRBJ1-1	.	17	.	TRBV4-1	TGCGCCAGCAGCCAAGAGGGGACACCCTTTGTGAACACTGAAGCTTTCTTT	CASSQEGTPFVNTEAFF
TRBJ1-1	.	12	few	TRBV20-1	TGCAGTGCCCTCAGGGGGAACACTGAAGCTTTCTTT	CSALRGNTEAFF
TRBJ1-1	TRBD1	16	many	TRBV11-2	TGTGCCAGCAGCTTCCGGGACAGAGTCATGAACACTGAAGCTTTCTTT	CASSFRDRVMNTEAFF
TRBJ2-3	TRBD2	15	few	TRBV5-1	TGCGCCAGCAGCGGAAGCGGGGGGGGCACAGATACGCAGTATTTT	CASSGSGGGTDTQYF
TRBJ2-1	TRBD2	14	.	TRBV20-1	TGCAGTGCTAGCCCTAGCGGATCCTACAATGAGCAGTTCTTC	CSASPSGSYNEQFF
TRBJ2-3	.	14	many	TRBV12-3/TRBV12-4	TGTGCCAGCAGTTTTGCCCAGGGCACAGATACGCAGTATTTT	CASSFAQGTDTQYF
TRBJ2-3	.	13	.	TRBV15	TGTGCCACCAGCAGAGATAGAGGTGATACGCAGTATTTT	CATSRDRGDTQYF
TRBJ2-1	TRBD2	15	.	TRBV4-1	TGCGCCAGCAGCCAGGCCCGGGGGGGGTACAATGAGCAGTTCTTC	CASSQARGGYNEQFF
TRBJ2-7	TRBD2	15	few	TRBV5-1	TGCGCCAGCAGTTTAACTAGCGGGATCCCGGGCGAGCAGTACTTC	CASSLTSGIPGEQYF
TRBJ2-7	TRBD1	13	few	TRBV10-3	TGTGCCATCAGTGGCCAGGGGGCGAACGAGCAGTACTTC	CAISGQGANEQYF
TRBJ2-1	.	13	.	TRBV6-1	TGTGCCAGCAGCGGGGTCTCCTACAATGAGCAGTTCTTC	CASSGVSYNEQFF
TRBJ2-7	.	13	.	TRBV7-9	TGTGCCAGCAGCTTAGACACCCACTACGAGCAGTACTTC	CASSLDTHYEQYF
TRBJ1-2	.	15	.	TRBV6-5	TGTGCCAGCAGTTACACCGGGACTCCTAACTATGGCTACACCTTC	CASSYTGTPNYGYTF
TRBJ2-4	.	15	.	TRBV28	TGTGCCAGCAGTTCGGGGACGTGGGCCAAAAACATTCAGTACTTC	CASSSGTWAKNIQYF
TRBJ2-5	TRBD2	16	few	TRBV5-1	TGCGCCAGCAGTTCCCAATCAGAGCTAGCGGGAGAGACCCAGTACTTC	CASSSQSELAGETQYF